The clone carrying this T cell receptor beta chain has only a few counts. The repertoire was sequenced with immunoSEQ multiplex PCR; TCRdb's copy has only in-frame clones and lacks some. There are hundreds of clones in the sample; roughly 27% occur only once, and about a fifth lies in the top ten. The data were obtained in a study of T cells in localized non-small cell lung cancer. The V end lost 0 bases, the J end lost 1 base, and 7 bases lay between the germline ends. The CDR3 loop spans 15 amino acids. CDR1 and CDR2 (germline): SGDLS, YYNGEE. Sequenced here: normal lung tissue next to the tumor, sampled before any cancer treatment. The gene calls are TRBV9 and TRBJ2-2; D is possibly TRBD1 (6 bases). The TCR was taken from an older male donor with stage III lung adenocarcinoma. CDR3: CASSVAQGNTGELFF. The CDR3, as DNA: TGTGCCAGCAGCGTAGCACAGGGGAACACCGGGGAGCTGTTTTTT.